A single sample is the source of the 21 T cell receptor beta chains below, sequenced in a study of PD-L1 blockade in urothelial cancer. Time point indicated: peripheral blood 6 weeks after treatment start. Clones were read by immunoSEQ multiplex PCR, and TCRdb kept only the in-frame ones, dropping some. The data show over 100,000 clones, with 75% to 95% seen just once and approximately 3.5% held by the top ten. This specimen was PBMCs, taken around atezolizumab (anti-PD-L1) treatment. The receptor set was obtained from a man in his sixties with urothelial cancer.

This sequence joins TRBV7-2 and TRBJ2-4; D is unresolved. The CDR3 is 13 residues long. Trimming stripped 1 base from V and 8 bases from J, with 9 bases between. The germline gives CDR1 SGHTA, CDR2 FQGNSA. The CDR3 region has the DNA TGTGCCAGCAGCTTAGTCAACCGAGACATTCAGTACTTC. Translating gives CASSLVNRDIQYF.

The chain is built from TRBV5-4 and TRBJ1-1, with D tentatively TRBD1 (5 bases). The germline gives CDR1 SGHNT, CDR2 YYREEE (reference sequence). V was pared by 4 bases and J by 3 bases, with 13 bases between. The CDR3 is made up of 14 amino acids. This CDR3 is CASSGGGGDTEAFF. The CDR3 DNA sequence: TGTGCCAGCAGCGGGGGGGGAGGGGACACTGAAGCTTTCTTT. Using reference TRBV5-4 and TRBJ1-1 for the parts outside the CDR3, the full variable domain is ETGVTQSPTHLIKTRGQQVTLRCSSQSGHNTVSWYQQALGQGPQFIFQYYREEENGRGNFPPRFSGLQFPNYSSELNVNALELDDSALYLCASSGGGGDTEAFFGQGTRLTVV.

The J gene is TRBJ2-3, the V gene TRBV5-1; weak D call: TRBD1 (5 bases). The CDR3 has 16 residues. Looked up from germline, CDR1 is SGHRS and CDR2 is YFSETQ. The V end was cut by 4 bases, the J end by 4 bases, with 19 bases between. The CDR3 loop is CASSQGPAPNPDTQYF. Written as DNA, the CDR3 is TGCGCCAGCAGCCAGGGCCCAGCCCCGAACCCAGATACGCAGTATTTT.

The gene calls are TRBV7-3 and TRBJ2-5, with D perhaps matching TRBD1 (6 bases). Germline V CDR1 and CDR2: SGHTA, FQGTGA. CDR3 length: 14 residues. The ends were cut back, 0 bases at V and 5 bases at J, with 10 bases in the middle. CDR3 loop: CASSLTPRGETQYF. DNA for the CDR3: TGTGCCAGCAGCTTAACCCCCAGGGGCGAGACCCAGTACTTC. Combining the CDR3 with reference TRBV7-3 and TRBJ2-5 gives the whole variable domain GAGVSQTPSNKVTEKGKYVELRCDPISGHTALYWYRQSLGQGPEFLIYFQGTGAADDSGLPNDRFFAVRPEGSVSTLKIQRTERGDSAVYLCASSLTPRGETQYFGPGTRLLVL.

The chain employs TRBV30 and TRBJ1-6; no reliable D call. CDR1 and CDR2 from the germline V gene are GTSNPN and SVGIG (reference sequence). This CDR3 is built from 15 residues. The V and J ends lost 4 bases and 7 bases respectively, with 17 bases between them. The CDR3, as DNA: TGTGCCTGGACCAGACCCACGGGGTTGAATTCACCCCTCCACTTT. This codes for CAWTRPTGLNSPLHF.

The V gene is TRBV5-1, the J gene TRBJ1-1; maybe TRBD1 (6 bases). Between the trimmed V and J ends, which lost 0 bases and 6 bases, there was a span of 12 bases. This CDR3 spans 14 amino acids. The V gene's germline CDR1 is SGHRS and CDR2 YFSETQ. The CDR3 DNA follows: TGCGCCAGCAGCTTGGAACTGGGGGCCGCTGAAGCTTTCTTT. Translating it yields CASSLELGAAEAFF.

V and J are TRBV11-2 and TRBJ2-1; D is possibly TRBD1 (7 bases). V shed 5 bases and J shed 0 bases, with 17 bases lying between them. Looked up from germline, CDR1 is SGHAT and CDR2 is FQNNGV. The CDR3 spans 17 residues. CDR3 DNA sequence: TGTGCCAGCAGCCACTACCGCGGGGACAGCTCCTACAATGAGCAGTTCTTC. It is translated as CASSHYRGDSSYNEQFF.

V gene TRBV6-5 combines with J gene TRBJ1-1, with D uncertain. The germline V gene has CDR1 MNHEY and CDR2 SVGAGI. The CDR3 runs 15 residues. The V end lost 5 bases, the J end lost 1 base, and 14 bases lay between the germline ends. The CDR3: CASSLGGSRNTEAFF. CDR3 coding DNA: TGTGCCAGCAGTCTGGGAGGCAGTCGGAACACTGAAGCTTTCTTT.

This chain links TRBV7-2 with TRBJ2-3; D is uncertain. The CDR3 has 13 amino acids. Germline CDR1 and CDR2: SGHTA and FQGNSA. V was cut by 7 bases and J by 2 bases, with 10 bases left in between. CDR3 amino acids: CASTSPLTDTQYF. CDR3 sequence (DNA): TGTGCCAGCACCTCTCCCCTCACAGATACGCAGTATTTT.

CDR3 amino acids: CASSLTSVADTQYF. The DNA of the CDR3 is TGTGCCAGCAGTTTAACCAGTGTTGCAGATACGCAGTATTTT. V gene TRBV27 combines with J gene TRBJ2-3; D unclear. The germline V gene has CDR1 MNHEY and CDR2 SMNVEV (reference sequence). The CDR3 is 14 residues long. V was clipped by 2 bases and J by 4 bases, with 10 bases between them.

The chain joins TRBV28 to TRBJ2-3; D is undetermined. V dropped 5 bases and J dropped 4 bases, with 13 bases sitting between them. The V gene's germline CDR1 is MDHEN and CDR2 SYDVKM. The length of the CDR3 is 14 residues. CDR3 DNA: TGTGCCAGCAGTACTACCCGACGCGCAGATACGCAGTATTTT. Translated: CASSTTRRADTQYF.

J is TRBJ2-5 and V is TRBV4-1; 11 bases agree with TRBD1. The CDR3 is made up of 14 amino acids. Germline-derived CDR1 and CDR2 are MGHRA and YSYEKL. V lost 4 bases, J lost 5 bases, and 3 bases stayed unmatched. CDR3 DNA sequence: TGCGCCAGCAGCCCGGGACAGGGGGAGGAGACCCAGTACTTC. Amino acids: CASSPGQGEETQYF.

J is TRBJ2-3 and V is TRBV10-2; 11 bases map to TRBD2. This CDR3 contains 20 residues. Germline CDR1 and CDR2: WSHSY and SAAADI. J lost 7 bases, V lost 3 bases, and 21 bases had no gene match. In DNA, the CDR3 is TGCGCCAGCAGTGACAACCGAAAACGACTAGCGGGGAGAGAACTACATACGCAGTATTTT. Translating gives CASSDNRKRLAGRELHTQYF.

The V gene is TRBV2, the J gene TRBJ1-1; a possible D gene is TRBD1 (6 bases). The CDR3 loop spans 13 amino acids. With 7 bases removed from V and 4 bases from J, the gap between germline ends came to 13 bases. Germline-derived CDR1 and CDR2 are SNHLY and FYNNEI. The CDR3 DNA reads as TGTGCCAGCACGGGTGAAGGGGGCACTGAAGCTTTCTTT. This codes for CASTGEGGTEAFF.

The V call is TRBV11-2, the J call TRBJ2-7; 8 bases fit TRBD2. This CDR3 region has 16 residues. V shed 3 bases and J 0 bases; nucleotides not matched to a gene: 7. Germline V gives CDR1 SGHAT, CDR2 FQNNGV. The CDR3 region is CASSFILAGGSYEQYF. Here the CDR3 DNA reads TGTGCCAGCAGCTTTATCTTGGCGGGAGGCTCCTACGAGCAGTACTTC. Looking up the rest from reference TRBV11-2 and TRBJ2-7 gives the full variable domain: EAGVAQSPRYKIIEKRQSVAFWCNPISGHATLYWYQQILGQGPKLLIQFQNNGVVDDSQLPKDRFSAERLKGVDSTLKIQPAKLEDSAVYLCASSFILAGGSYEQYFGPGTRLTVT.

The V gene is TRBV7-3, the J gene TRBJ2-2, with 8 bases matching TRBD1. Per germline, CDR1 SGHTA and CDR2 FQGTGA. V lost 5 bases to trimming and J lost 5 bases; unmatched junction nucleotides: 7. The CDR3 is made up of 15 amino acids. The CDR3 bases are TGTGCCAGCAGCCAGACAGGGGACGGTACCGGGGAGCTGTTTTTT. Translated, it gives CASSQTGDGTGELFF.

The V and J genes are TRBV4-1 and TRBJ2-7, with 9 bases fitting TRBD1. Trimming removed 4 bases from V and 5 bases from J; junction bases left unmatched: 9. This CDR3 is 15 amino acids long. CDR1 is MGHRA and CDR2 is YSYEKL in the germline V gene. In DNA, the CDR3 is TGCGCCAGCAGCCCCGCTGGACAGGGGTCCCACGAGCAGTACTTC. Amino acids: CASSPAGQGSHEQYF.

The chain has TRBV5-1 and TRBJ2-1, with D possibly matching TRBD1 (6 bases). The V gene lost 2 bases and the J gene lost 0 bases, with 27 bases spanning the gap. In germline, CDR1 is SGHRS, CDR2 YFSETQ. The CDR3 has 21 residues. The CDR3 bases are TGCGCCAGCAGCTTAGGAGCCGGGACAAACTCCCAACTCGGCTCCTACAATGAGCAGTTCTTC. This codes for CASSLGAGTNSQLGSYNEQFF.

V usage is TRBV30 and J usage is TRBJ2-6; TRBD1 matches 8 bases. The V and J ends lost 2 bases and 1 base, in that order; junction bases with no gene match: 13. Germline V gene sequence: CDR1 GTSNPN, CDR2 SVGIG (reference sequence). The CDR3 length is 19 residues. The CDR3 reads CAWSSYRRTGKSGANVLTF. The CDR3 nucleotides are TGTGCCTGGAGTTCGTATAGGCGGACAGGGAAATCTGGGGCCAACGTCCTGACTTTC.

J is TRBJ1-1 and V is TRBV28; D uncertain. V was trimmed by 5 bases and J by 5 bases, leaving 21 bases between them. This CDR3 is built from 16 residues. CDR1 MDHEN and CDR2 SYDVKM come from the germline V gene. The CDR3 sequence: CASSIPGGRVGTEAFF. CDR3 in DNA: TGTGCCAGCAGTATCCCCGGTGGGAGGGTGGGAACTGAAGCTTTCTTT.

The count of this clone is one. The rearrangement uses TRBV5-1 and TRBJ2-1; 8 positions agree with TRBD2. V was pared by 0 bases and J by 7 bases, with 6 bases of the junction left unmatched. The CDR3 covers 15 residues. The germline CDR1 and CDR2 sequences are SGHRS and YFSETQ. The CDR3, as DNA: TGCGCCAGCAGCTTGGTAGTTAGCGGGACTAATGAGCAGTTCTTC. Translated, it gives CASSLVVSGTNEQFF.